What follows are 32 T cell receptor beta chains derived from one specimen sequenced in a study of blood T cell repertoires in COVID-19 (dated by TCRdb to 2019 to 2021). Library preparation employed the immunoSEQ multiplex PCR assay. The immuneACCESS repertoire file appears here via TCRdb, limited to in-frame rearrangements. These files lack a portion of the clones; in checked studies, under half of the deficit traces to unresolved V genes, and the cause of the others is not known. The sample contains fewer than 300,000 clones, around 88% of them found a single time. The leading ten clones occupy 8% to 10% of the sample. The sample taken for sequencing was PBMCs or T cells enriched from blood (not recorded which). Receptors originate from a man in his forties who had recovered from COVID-19.

The chain combines TRBV6-5 with TRBJ1-3, with 8 bases matching TRBD1. The germline CDR1 and CDR2 sequences are MNHEY and SVGAGI. Trimming removed 8 bases from V and 8 bases from J; junction bases left unmatched: 8. The CDR3 consists of 13 residues. CDR3 nucleotide sequence: TGTGCCAGCCTCACCAGGGGGCAGGACACCATATATTTT. It translates to CASLTRGQDTIYF.

This clone has only a few counts. The CDR3: CASRGSGTNYGYTF. CDR3 bases: TGTGCCAGTAGAGGATCAGGGACTAACTATGGCTACACCTTC. This chain uses TRBV28 with TRBJ1-2, with a possible D match to TRBD1 (5 bases). The V end was cut by 9 bases, the J end by 0 bases, with 14 bases between. From germline, CDR1 is MDHEN and CDR2 SYDVKM. This CDR3 contains 14 residues.

The CDR3 here is CAGTQAPGANVLTF. In DNA form, the CDR3 reads TGCGCCGGAACCCAGGCTCCCGGGGCCAACGTCCTGACTTTC. V is TRBV10-2 and J is TRBJ2-6; D is undetermined. Trimming removed 11 bases at V and 4 bases at J, with 15 bases between. Germline V lookup: CDR1 WSHSY, CDR2 SAAADI. CDR3 length: 14 amino acids.

The chain couples TRBV3-1 (or the pseudogene TRBV3-2) to TRBJ2-7, with 8 bases matching TRBD1. V shed 4 bases and J 6 bases; nucleotides not matched to a gene: 14. The CDR3 has 16 residues. Germline loops: CDR1 LGHDT, CDR2 YNNKEL (reference sequence). The DNA of the CDR3 is TGTGCCAGCAGCCTCGGACAGGGACGATACCTTGGCGAGCAGTACTTC. Translated, it gives CASSLGQGRYLGEQYF.

This clone was seen a handful of times. The V call is TRBV29-1, the J call TRBJ1-1; D unresolved. V was trimmed by 3 bases and J by 3 bases, leaving 8 bases between them. This CDR3 has 12 amino acids. Per germline, CDR1 SQVTM and CDR2 ANQGSEA. The CDR3 loop is CSVDKGDTEAFF. The CDR3 DNA sequence: TGCAGCGTTGACAAGGGAGACACTGAAGCTTTCTTT.

This chain connects TRBV28 to TRBJ1-2, with 8 bases fitting TRBD1. The germline gives CDR1 MDHEN, CDR2 SYDVKM. This CDR3 is built from 16 residues. After removal of 4 bases from V and 4 bases from J, the junction contained 11 bases not matched to a gene. The CDR3 reads CASSSRGQEGLYGYTF. The CDR3 DNA reads TGTGCCAGCAGTTCTAGGGGACAGGAGGGTCTCTATGGCTACACCTTC.

The V and J genes are TRBV19 and TRBJ2-4; 8 positions agree with TRBD1. Germline CDR1 is LNHDA and CDR2 is SQIVND (reference sequence). J lost 4 bases, V lost 5 bases, and 4 bases had no gene match. CDR3 length: 14 amino acids. CDR3: CASSARTGKNIQYF. The CDR3 nucleotides are TGTGCCAGTAGTGCCCGGACAGGGAAAAACATTCAGTACTTC.

The genes are TRBV11-2 and TRBJ2-1; 8 bases align to TRBD2. The junction had 5 bases not matched to a gene; V was cut back by 2 bases and J by 5 bases. This CDR3 is 15 amino acids long. CDR1 and CDR2 (germline): SGHAT, FQNNGV. Here the CDR3 reads CASSLQAGADNEQFF. In DNA form, the CDR3 reads TGTGCCAGCAGCTTACAAGCGGGGGCCGACAATGAGCAGTTCTTC.

The sample holds many counts of this clone. This chain joins TRBV14 and TRBJ1-1; TRBD1 agrees at 9 bases. V lost 6 bases, J lost 0 bases, and 5 bases stayed unmatched. Looked up from germline, CDR1 is SGHDN and CDR2 is FVKESK. There are 15 residues in the CDR3. The CDR3 protein is CASRTGQGMNTEAFF. As DNA, the CDR3 is TGTGCCAGCAGGACAGGACAGGGGATGAACACTGAAGCTTTCTTT. Variable domain in full (rest from reference TRBV14 and TRBJ1-1): EAGVTQFPSHSVIEKGQTVTLRCDPISGHDNLYWYRRVMGKEIKFLLHFVKESKQDESGMPNNRFLAERTGGTYSTLKVQPAELEDSGVYFCASRTGQGMNTEAFFGQGTRLTVV.

The chain links TRBV10-3 to TRBJ1-4; no clear D. CDR3 length equals 15 residues. Trimming stripped 0 bases from V and 0 bases from J, with 5 bases between. From germline, CDR1 is ENHRY and CDR2 SYGVKD. The CDR3 here is CAISESGATNEKLFF. The CDR3 DNA reads as TGTGCCATCAGTGAGTCGGGAGCAACTAATGAAAAACTGTTTTTT.

This clone was seen just once. The V call is TRBV4-2, the J call TRBJ2-5, with D possibly being TRBD2 (5 bases). The germline CDR1 and CDR2 sequences are LGHNA and YNFKEQ. The CDR3 runs to 15 residues. Between the trimmed V and J ends, which lost 1 base and 1 base, there was a span of 10 bases. The CDR3 DNA follows: TGTGCCAGCAGCCAAGGGGCGCGGGCCCAAGAGACCCAGTACTTC. This sequence encodes CASSQGARAQETQYF.

The chain combines TRBV7-2 with TRBJ2-7; 8 nucleotides agree with TRBD1. The CDR3 is 15 residues long. The germline CDR1 and CDR2 sequences are SGHTA and FQGNSA. After removal of 3 bases from V and 2 bases from J, the junction contained 6 bases not matched to a gene. The CDR3 DNA reads as TGTGCCAGCAGCTTCGTTCAGGGGGCCGCCTACGAGCAGTACTTC. Its protein is CASSFVQGAAYEQYF.

The chain recombines TRBV28 with TRBJ1-1; the D gene is possibly TRBD1 (5 bases). The V gene lost 3 bases and the J gene lost 5 bases, with 16 bases spanning the gap. The CDR3 loop spans 15 amino acids. The germline V gene encodes CDR1 MDHEN and CDR2 SYDVKM. CDR3 protein: CASSLRSGRITEAFF. The CDR3 DNA reads TGTGCCAGCAGTTTGAGGTCAGGGAGGATAACTGAAGCTTTCTTT.

This clone was counted only a few times. The chain combines TRBV4-3 with TRBJ1-1; D is possibly TRBD1 (5 bases). This CDR3 comprises 17 residues. V was cut by 4 bases and J by 1 base, with 19 bases left in between. Germline CDR1 reads LGHNA; CDR2 reads YSLEER. The CDR3 nucleotides are TGCGCCAGCAGCCCATCCGGCGCGGGGGTTGGGAACACTGAAGCTTTCTTT. Protein: CASSPSGAGVGNTEAFF.

The V and J genes are TRBV7-6 and TRBJ2-3; D possibly corresponds to TRBD2 (7 bases). The CDR3 runs 16 residues. Germline V gives CDR1 SGHVS, CDR2 FNYEAQ. With 3 bases removed from V and 4 bases from J, the gap between germline ends came to 17 bases. The CDR3: CASSLGGGVYADTQYF. For the CDR3, the DNA is TGTGCCAGCAGCTTGGGAGGGGGGGTTTATGCAGATACGCAGTATTTT.

The rearrangement joins TRBV6-4 to TRBJ1-5; TRBD1 matches 9 bases. Germline assignment: CDR1 MRHNA and CDR2 SNTAGT. The trim removed 10 bases at V and 6 bases at J, leaving 10 bases unmatched. The CDR3 runs 14 residues. In DNA form, the CDR3 reads TGTGCCATCTACGACAGGGGGTTTGGTCAGCCCCAGCATTTT. This translates into CAIYDRGFGQPQHF.

The V gene is TRBV5-8, the J gene TRBJ1-6; 9 nucleotides agree with TRBD1. V was clipped by 5 bases and J by 6 bases; unmatched bases: 3. The CDR3 contains 14 residues. The V gene's germline CDR1 is SGHTS and CDR2 YDEGEE. CDR3 protein: CASRSGQGNSPLHF. CDR3 DNA: TGTGCCAGCAGGTCGGGACAGGGTAATTCACCCCTCCACTTT.

This chain links TRBV7-2 with TRBJ1-2; the D is unclear. From germline, CDR1 is SGHTA and CDR2 FQGNSA. Trimming left V 1 base short and J 6 bases short, with 15 bases between. The CDR3 loop spans 15 amino acids. The CDR3 DNA sequence: TGTGCCAGCAGCTTAGTTGTCTCGGCCCGGGATGGCTACACCTTC. It yields the protein CASSLVVSARDGYTF. The full variable domain, with the rest looked up from reference TRBV7-2 and TRBJ1-2, is GAGVSQSPSNKVTEKGKDVELRCDPISGHTALYWYRQSLGQGLEFLIYFQGNSAPDKSGLPSDRFSAERTGGSVSTLTIQRTQQEDSAVYLCASSLVVSARDGYTFGSGTRLTVV.

The rearrangement uses TRBV28 and TRBJ1-2; no reliable D call. The CDR3 extends over 18 amino acids. Trimming cost V 2 bases and J 0 bases, with 19 bases left between them. Germline values: CDR1 MDHEN, CDR2 SYDVKM. CDR3 residues: CASSLISFRTITNYGYTF. DNA for the CDR3: TGTGCCAGCAGTTTAATCTCGTTCAGAACAATAACTAACTATGGCTACACCTTC.

The V gene is TRBV19, the J gene TRBJ1-2; 7 bases agree with TRBD1. This CDR3 contains 15 residues. The V gene's germline CDR1 is LNHDA and CDR2 SQIVND (reference sequence). V was clipped by 6 bases and J by 8 bases; unmatched bases: 15. The CDR3 bases are TGTGCCAGTAGGGTCCGGGACAGCTCCTTTCTGGGCTACACCTTC. This sequence encodes CASRVRDSSFLGYTF.

The chain combines TRBV9 with TRBJ2-5; 11 bases fit TRBD2. This CDR3 region has 14 residues. Trimming cost V 2 bases and J 5 bases; bases outside gene matches: 2. Germline V gives CDR1 SGDLS, CDR2 YYNGEE. CDR3 sequence (DNA): TGTGCCAGCAGCGTGGGACTAGCGGACGAGACCCAGTACTTC. Protein product: CASSVGLADETQYF.

V usage is TRBV6-2 or TRBV6-3 and J usage is TRBJ1-2, with D uncertain. Germline V gene sequence: CDR1 MNHEY, CDR2 SVGEGT. The CDR3 spans 19 residues. V lost 2 bases, J lost 4 bases, and 26 bases lay in between. The CDR3 bases are TGTGCCAGCAGTTACCCGGAGGGCGTCAGGACCGAAGGTAGCTATGGCTACACCTTC. This encodes CASSYPEGVRTEGSYGYTF.

V and J are TRBV5-6 and TRBJ2-2, with TRBD2 as a possible D gene (5 bases). Trimming shortened V by 6 bases and J by 1 base, and 10 bases separated the two germline ends. Germline CDR1 is SGHDT and CDR2 is YYEEEE. This CDR3 spans 14 amino acids. DNA of the CDR3: TGTGCCAGCATGAGGACTGGGAACACCGGGGAGCTGTTTTTT. Translating it yields CASMRTGNTGELFF.

This clone has a count of ten or more. The CDR3: CASSPFNRLPLYGYTF. CDR3 coding DNA: TGTGCCAGCAGCCCCTTTAACAGGTTACCTCTATATGGCTACACCTTC. The chain couples TRBV7-9 to TRBJ1-2, with D perhaps matching TRBD1 (5 bases). There are 16 residues in the CDR3. Germline V lookup: CDR1 SEHNR, CDR2 FQNEAQ (reference sequence). Trimming removed 5 bases at V and 5 bases at J, with 21 bases between.

This chain links TRBV4-2 with TRBJ2-1; TRBD2 matches 8 bases. Losses at the gene ends were 0 bases for V and 6 bases for J; bases not matched to a gene: 10. CDR1 LGHNA and CDR2 YNFKEQ come from the germline V gene. The CDR3 is 17 amino acids. DNA of the CDR3: TGTGCCAGCAGCCAAGATGGTACGGGAGGGCCCGGCAATGAGCAGTTCTTC. This encodes CASSQDGTGGPGNEQFF.

This clone was counted a single time. V usage is TRBV11-2 and J usage is TRBJ1-4; 7 bases align to TRBD1. Germline CDR1 is SGHAT and CDR2 is FQNNGV. V lost 5 bases to trimming and J lost 8 bases; unmatched junction nucleotides: 20. The CDR3 has 18 amino acids. The CDR3 reads CASSLFPIQGLVGEKLFF. CDR3 sequence (DNA): TGTGCCAGCAGCCTATTTCCTATACAGGGGCTGGTAGGAGAAAAACTGTTTTTT.

The chain carries TRBV27 and TRBJ2-7; 9 positions agree with TRBD1. This CDR3 is 16 amino acids long. Germline CDR1 reads MNHEY; CDR2 reads SMNVEV (reference sequence). Trimming took 0 bases from V and 0 from J; bases not matched to a gene: 3. The CDR3 coding sequence is TGTGCCAGCAGTTTATCCGGGACAGGGCTCTCCTACGAGCAGTACTTC. Its protein is CASSLSGTGLSYEQYF.

The chain combines TRBV5-1 with TRBJ2-2, with a tentative D call TRBD2 (6 bases). Deletions cut 4 bases from V and 4 bases from J, with 17 bases between. Germline-derived CDR1 and CDR2 are SGHRS and YFSETQ. This CDR3 has 16 amino acids. The CDR3 sequence is CASSTSERRGTGELFF. In DNA form, the CDR3 reads TGCGCCAGCAGCACCTCAGAACGGAGGGGCACCGGGGAGCTGTTTTTT.

The CDR3 DNA follows: TGTGCCAGCAGCGGTCCCACAGGGGCCCGCTCCGAGCAGTACTTC. Residues: CASSGPTGARSEQYF. This rearrangement joins TRBV9 to TRBJ2-7; TRBD1 agrees at 7 bases. Germline V CDR1 and CDR2: SGDLS, YYNGEE. The CDR3 is 15 amino acids. J lost 6 bases, V lost 3 bases, and 12 bases had no gene match.

This clone was counted between two and nine times. The chain links TRBV6-5 to TRBJ1-1, with D perhaps TRBD1 (5 bases). CDR1 and CDR2 (germline): MNHEY, SVGAGI. There are 15 residues in the CDR3. V shed 7 bases and J shed 1 base, with 16 bases lying between them. The CDR3 DNA reads TGTGCCAGCACCCTAGGGGCTACCCAGAACACTGAAGCTTTCTTT. It specifies CASTLGATQNTEAFF.

The chain is built from TRBV7-3 and TRBJ2-2; maybe TRBD2 (6 bases). Per germline, CDR1 SGHTA and CDR2 FQGTGA. The CDR3 extends over 18 amino acids. V shed 2 bases and J shed 4 bases, with 20 bases lying between them. The DNA for the CDR3 is TGTGCCAGCAGCTTAGGCGCCTTTGGGCGGGGTCCCACCGGGGAGCTGTTTTTT. Translated, it gives CASSLGAFGRGPTGELFF.

The genes are TRBV7-9 and TRBJ2-7; D may be TRBD1 (6 bases). This CDR3 is 14 amino acids long. V dropped 4 bases and J dropped 3 bases, with 13 bases sitting between them. CDR1 and CDR2 (germline): SEHNR, FQNEAQ (reference sequence). The CDR3 loop reads CASSSPGHGYEQYF. The CDR3, as DNA: TGTGCCAGCAGCTCCCCGGGACACGGCTACGAGCAGTACTTC.